This T cell receptor beta chain was captured in a study of CXCR3-negative and CXCR3-positive naive CD8 T cells (dated by TCRdb to about 2019). About the investigation overall: In total, some 150 million TRB reads were obtained, corresponding to roughly 1.5 +/- 0.3 million reads per library. Data from some twelve donors, pooled across two independent experiments, went into the diversity and physicochemical repertoire analyses. For the TRBV-TRBJ cluster analysis, the naive subsets came from 5 donors, while the memory cells came from 3 donors. Findings and caveats that apply to the study as a whole: Freshly isolated PBMCs were used for most assays because CXCR3 expression partially decreased after cryopreservation. TRB CDR3s from CXCR3-positive naive cells showed higher hydrophobicity (lower Kidera factor 4), lower energy, and higher strength and volume indices than CXCR3-negative naive cells. Naive CXCR3-negative and CXCR3-positive cells from the same donor showed similar TRBV-TRBJ usage, whereas memory cells showed distinct patterns. Repertoire diversity was comparably high in both naive subsets but much lower in memory CD8+ T cells. Because surface CD5, which is linked to self-reactivity in mice, was comparable between the naive subsets, TCR interaction strength was also inferred from the physicochemical properties of TRB CDR3s.

Each CD8+ T cell subset was flow-sorted in triplicate, with 250,000 to 350,000 cells per subset placed directly into RLT lysis buffer. To keep memory contaminants out, a stringent definition of naive CD8+ T cells was applied: CD45RO-CCR7+CD27+CD95-. Standard density gradient centrifugation was used to isolate peripheral blood mononuclear cells from buffy coats. A FACSAria III was used to flow-sort naive CXCR3-negative and CXCR3-positive CD8+ T cells. Total RNA was extracted from sorted cells using an RNeasy Mini Kit. Remarks on this clonotype: The target of this receptor is not known.

Sequencing instrument: NextSeq 550. The Human TCR Profiling Kit (MiLaboratory) was used to make UMI-labeled 5' RACE TRB cDNA libraries. cDNA synthesis used the entire amount of extracted RNA, and PCR amplification then used the entire amount of cDNA produced. Libraries were prepared in parallel with an identical number of PCR cycles. On the study's bioinformatics: MIGEC and MiXCR extracted about 57,000 +/- 9,900 unique UMI-labeled TRB cDNA molecules per library, requiring at least two reads per UMI. On average, 40,000 +/- 10,000 functional in-frame TRB CDR3 nucleotide clonotypes lacking stop codons were found per library. After each sample was downsampled to 5000 UMI-labeled TRB molecules, VDJtools was used to calculate diversity metrics such as normalized Shannon-Wiener and Chao1. Clonotype-size-weighted physicochemical properties of the central five CDR3 residues (interaction energy, strength, volume and Kidera factor 4) were computed in VDJtools. The reads went through TCRdb reprocessing, and each CDR3 protein sequence gets one entry with no DNA. The V and J calls here are based on TCRdb, not the publication. The table for this sample lists 140,000 to 150,000 distinct CDR3 sequences. The ten largest account for about 0.3% of the sample.

The CDR3 starts with the cysteine, ends with the phenylalanine, and has 11 residues. No DNA sequence was recorded. Looking up the germline V gene (reference sequence) yields CDR1 SEHNR and CDR2 FQNEAQ. The clonotype comes from a human donor in good health. Some clones in this sample may be carry-over from other donors' samples. The chain uses TRBV7-9 and TRBJ2-5; TCRdb selects TRBD2, and the lack of DNA leaves this call unchecked. Sequenced: naive CXCR3+ CD8+ T cells from blood. This sample's cell subset or site label indicates: CD45RO-CCR7+CD27+CD95- naive CD8+ T cells expressing CXCR3 (TNR3+). The CDR3 sequence is CASSSGGSQYF.